Here is one T cell receptor beta chain with its context. This clonotype showed up just once. Its binding antigen is unknown. No base quality information exists; no much larger clone differs at one position. One read is thin evidence. The data originate from a study of T cell repertoires in cytomegalovirus infection (dated by TCRdb to the late 2010s). Study-wide context: Alongside well-studied HLA-B-restricted epitopes, the peptide stimulations were aimed at recently identified HLA-C-restricted CMV epitopes, whose presentation resists viral immunomodulation. Because public TCR beta signatures pointed to carriage of CMV infection together with the matching HLA type, the HLA type of each donor mattered for the analysis.

Paper-wide results and their limitations: The ex vivo response was dominated by HLA-C-restricted CMV-specific TCR beta clonotypes, which also provided the single most frequent clonotype in two of eight donors. Cumulative frequency of public TCR beta family members discriminated carriers of CMV infection plus the relevant HLA type in this cohort and an independent approximately 350-donor cohort.

Sequenced using an Illumina HiSeq 1500. TCRdb reprocessing: public reads trimmed at Q25 with fastp, clones called with MiXCR, in-frame beta chains kept. Each CDR3 protein appears once, grouped with its most common genes and DNA. The sample data list approximately 990,000 distinct CDR3 sequences, and around 32% of these were observed just once. Over 12% of the sample is held by the ten biggest clonotypes. V is shortened by 5 bases, J by 0 bases, and the region joining them spans 14 bases. Reading the germline V gene (reference sequence) gives CDR1 LNHDA and CDR2 SQIVND. The CDR3, from cysteine to phenylalanine, totals 15 residues. Kept here is only the CDR3 DNA, which spans 45 bases and is read in frame from base 1. The treatment or condition label corresponds to: in vitro stimulation with specific CMV peptide epitopes to enrich CMV-specific T cells.

The source of this sequence is a human donor in good health (CMV status not recorded). Some clones in this sample may be carry-over from other donors' samples. The sample consisted of cultured CD8+ T cells from PBMCs, taken from culture after CMV antigen stimulation. The rearrangement combines TRBV19 with TRBJ2-7; 6 matching bases give a weak D call of TRBD1. The base sequence is TGTGCCAGTAGTTTTGGGACACCAAGCTCCTACGAGCAGTACTTC. It encodes CASSFGTPSSYEQYF.